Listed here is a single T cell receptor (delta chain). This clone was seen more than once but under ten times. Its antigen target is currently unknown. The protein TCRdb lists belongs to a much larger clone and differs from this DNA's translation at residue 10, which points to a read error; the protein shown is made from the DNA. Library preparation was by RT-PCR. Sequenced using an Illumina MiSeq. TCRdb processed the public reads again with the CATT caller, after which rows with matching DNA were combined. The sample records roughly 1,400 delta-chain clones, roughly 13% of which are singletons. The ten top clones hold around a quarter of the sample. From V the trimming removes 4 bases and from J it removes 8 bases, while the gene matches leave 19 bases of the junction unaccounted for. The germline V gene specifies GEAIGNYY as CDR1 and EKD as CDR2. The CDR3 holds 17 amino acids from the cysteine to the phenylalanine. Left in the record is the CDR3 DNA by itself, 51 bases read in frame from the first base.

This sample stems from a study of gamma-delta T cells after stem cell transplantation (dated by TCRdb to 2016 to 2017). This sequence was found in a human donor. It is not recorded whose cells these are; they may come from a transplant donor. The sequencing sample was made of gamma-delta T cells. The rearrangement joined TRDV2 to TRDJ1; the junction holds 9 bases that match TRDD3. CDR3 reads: CACEQLGEPNRAQKLIF. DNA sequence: TGTGCCTGTGAACAACTGGGGGAACCGAACAGGGCCCAAAAACTCATCTTT.